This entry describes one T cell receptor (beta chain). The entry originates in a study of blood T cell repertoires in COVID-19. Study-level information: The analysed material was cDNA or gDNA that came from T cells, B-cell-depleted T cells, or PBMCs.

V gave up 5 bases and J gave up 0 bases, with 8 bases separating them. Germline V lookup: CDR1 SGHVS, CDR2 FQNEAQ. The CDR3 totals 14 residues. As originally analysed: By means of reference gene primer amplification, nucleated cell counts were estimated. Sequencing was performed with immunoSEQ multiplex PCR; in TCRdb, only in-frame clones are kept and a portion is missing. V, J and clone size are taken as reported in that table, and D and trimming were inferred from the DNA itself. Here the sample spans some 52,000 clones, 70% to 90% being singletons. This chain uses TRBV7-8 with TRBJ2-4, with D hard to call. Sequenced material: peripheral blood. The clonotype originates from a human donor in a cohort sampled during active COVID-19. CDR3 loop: CASSPRVAKNIQYF. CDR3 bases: TGTGCCAGCAGCCCGCGAGTAGCCAAAAACATTCAGTACTTC.